Presented here are 30 T cell receptor beta chains from one specimen sequenced in a study of CD8+ T cells in alopecia areata. Sequencing templates came from extracted RNA that was reverse transcribed into cDNA. The assay was immunoSEQ multiplex PCR, and TCRdb's table has in-frame clones only and misses some. The repertoire holds about 200,000 clones, about three fifths seen once, with roughly 5% in the top ten. The treatment is: oral pan-JAK inhibitor, 5-10 mg twice daily. Sequencing was performed on CD4+ T cells sorted from blood, taken at week 24, from a patient treated with tofacitinib. Receptor source: a human donor with alopecia areata.

The J gene is TRBJ2-7, the V gene TRBV14; D call uncertain. V shed 1 base and J shed 0 bases, with 7 bases lying between them. CDR1 is SGHDN, CDR2 FVKESK, per germline. The CDR3 contains 14 residues. CDR3 sequence: CASSQAVGSYEQYF. The CDR3 nucleotides read TGTGCCAGCAGCCAAGCAGTAGGCTCCTACGAGCAGTACTTC.

The chain carries TRBV2 and TRBJ2-7; 10 nucleotides align to TRBD2. Germline V gene data show CDR1 as SNHLY and CDR2 as FYNNEI. This CDR3 spans 15 amino acids. V lost 1 base, J lost 1 base, and 1 base stayed unmatched. The CDR3 region is CASSEGSGRSYEQYF. CDR3 sequence (DNA): TGTGCCAGCAGTGAAGGTAGCGGGAGGTCCTACGAGCAGTACTTC.

The CDR3, as DNA: TGCAGCGTCCGACCAAAGTACCAAGAGACCCAGTACTTC. Its protein is CSVRPKYQETQYF. V and J are TRBV29-1 and TRBJ2-5; D remains ambiguous. From germline, CDR1 is SQVTM and CDR2 ANQGSEA. The CDR3 spans 13 residues. Trimming pared 6 bases from V and 0 bases from J, leaving 11 bases between.

The sample holds a few counts of this clone. The CDR3 here is CASSQDFGRAGEQFF. The CDR3 bases are TGTGCCAGCAGCCAAGACTTCGGGAGGGCGGGTGAGCAGTTCTTC. This chain connects TRBV4-2 to TRBJ2-1; 8 bases line up with TRBD2. The germline CDR1 and CDR2 sequences are LGHNA and YNFKEQ. The CDR3 extends over 15 amino acids. With V trimmed by 0 bases and J by 9 bases, 7 bases remained unmatched.

The gene calls are TRBV28 and TRBJ2-1; the D is unclear. The germline V and J ends were trimmed by 4 bases and 2 bases, with 0 bases remaining between them. Germline V gene sequence: CDR1 MDHEN, CDR2 SYDVKM. This CDR3 contains 11 residues. DNA for the CDR3: TGTGCCAGCAGTTCCTACAATGAGCAGTTCTTC. Its protein product is CASSSYNEQFF.

This clone appeared a single time. This chain connects TRBV4-1 to TRBJ2-3, with D possibly being TRBD1 (5 bases). The V and J ends lost 4 bases and 5 bases respectively, with 10 bases between them. Per germline, CDR1 MGHRA and CDR2 YSYEKL. CDR3 size: 13 residues. CDR3 coding DNA: TGCGCCAGCAGCCGTACAGGAGAAGATACGCAGTATTTT. The encoded protein is CASSRTGEDTQYF.

This rearrangement joins TRBV25-1 to TRBJ2-2, with D perhaps assigned TRBD1 or TRBD2 (6 bases each). V lost 4 bases and J 6 bases, leaving 18 bases between the germline ends. The germline V gene encodes CDR1 MGHDK and CDR2 SYGVNS. The CDR3 has 16 amino acids. CDR3 amino acids: CASSGGEQGSAGELFF. CDR3 nucleotides: TGTGCCAGCAGTGGGGGGGAGCAGGGGAGCGCCGGGGAGCTGTTTTTT.

This clone was counted only a few times. The J gene is TRBJ1-2, the V gene TRBV28; the D gene is possibly TRBD1 (6 bases). CDR3 length: 14 residues. Germline CDR1 MDHEN, CDR2 SYDVKM. V was trimmed by 10 bases and J by 8 bases, leaving 23 bases between them. CDR3 residues: CAIKKNQGFLGYTF. The CDR3 DNA sequence: TGTGCCATAAAAAAGAATCAGGGGTTCTTGGGCTACACCTTC.

The chain uses TRBV7-2 and TRBJ1-2; TRBD1 might be the D (6 bases). V lost 2 bases, J lost 7 bases, and 11 bases lay in between. This CDR3 region has 13 residues. Germline CDR1 reads SGHTA; CDR2 reads FQGNSA. Here the CDR3 DNA reads TGTGCCAGCAGCTTAATGGGGGCGCGTGGCTACACCTTC. Translation gives CASSLMGARGYTF.

This clone was counted only a few times. V gene TRBV19 combines with J gene TRBJ2-2; possible D gene TRBD2, 5 bases. Trimming pared 5 bases from V and 7 bases from J, leaving 14 bases between. Germline loops: CDR1 LNHDA, CDR2 SQIVND (reference sequence). The CDR3 has 14 residues. Here the CDR3 reads CASSRSSSGGELFF. CDR3 DNA sequence: TGTGCCAGTAGTCGTTCTAGCTCGGGCGGGGAGCTGTTTTTT.

The chain employs TRBV9 and TRBJ2-2; 10 nucleotides agree with TRBD2. Germline V lookup: CDR1 SGDLS, CDR2 YYNGEE. After removal of 4 bases from V and 5 bases from J, the junction contained 5 bases not matched to a gene. The CDR3 covers 15 residues. The CDR3, as DNA: TGTGCCAGCAGCCCCACACTAGCGGGGACCGGGGAGCTGTTTTTT. It codes for CASSPTLAGTGELFF.

A few counts support this clone. The chain links TRBV7-2 to TRBJ1-2; the D gene is possibly TRBD1 (5 bases). Trimming took off 3 bases at V and 1 base at J, with 9 bases between the two ends. Germline loops: CDR1 SGHTA, CDR2 FQGNSA. The CDR3 is 14 amino acids. CDR3 nucleotide sequence: TGTGCCAGCAGCTTGCAGGGCTATAACTATGGCTACACCTTC. This codes for CASSLQGYNYGYTF.

The rearrangement joins TRBV30 to TRBJ2-1; 9 bases map to TRBD1. V lost 5 bases, J lost 7 bases, and 6 bases stayed unmatched. The CDR3 length is 13 residues. Germline values: CDR1 GTSNPN, CDR2 SVGIG (reference sequence). The CDR3 region is CAWGQGLMNEQFF. The CDR3 region has the DNA TGTGCCTGGGGACAGGGGTTGATGAATGAGCAGTTCTTC.

The CDR3 sequence: CASSYPGPSQETQYF. The CDR3, as DNA: TGTGCCAGCAGCTATCCCGGCCCGTCCCAAGAGACCCAGTACTTC. The J gene is TRBJ2-5, the V gene TRBV7-9; unclear D gene. The CDR3 extends over 15 amino acids. Germline V CDR1 and CDR2: SEHNR, FQNEAQ (reference sequence). Between the trimmed V and J ends, which lost 4 bases and 1 base, there was a span of 13 bases.

This clone was observed a handful of times. The sample carries other DNA sequences with the same CDR3. The V gene is TRBV18, the J gene TRBJ2-5; D is ambiguous. V dropped 3 bases and J dropped 2 bases, with 7 bases sitting between them. The CDR3 spans 13 residues. The V gene's germline CDR1 is KGHSH and CDR2 LQKENI. The CDR3 region is CASSPREQETQYF. As DNA, the CDR3 is TGTGCCAGCTCACCGAGAGAGCAAGAGACCCAGTACTTC.

This clone came up a few times. The gene calls are TRBV14 and TRBJ2-3, with TRBD1 identical over 11 bases. Trimming cost V 6 bases and J 4 bases; bases outside gene matches: 0. This CDR3 has 13 amino acids. CDR1 and CDR2 from the germline V gene are SGHDN and FVKESK. CDR3 amino acids: CASRGQGADTQYF. CDR3 coding DNA: TGTGCCAGCAGGGGACAGGGGGCAGATACGCAGTATTTT. The whole variable domain, filled in from reference TRBV14 and TRBJ2-3, reads EAGVTQFPSHSVIEKGQTVTLRCDPISGHDNLYWYRRVMGKEIKFLLHFVKESKQDESGMPNNRFLAERTGGTYSTLKVQPAELEDSGVYFCASRGQGADTQYFGPGTRLTVL.

V usage is TRBV10-3 and J usage is TRBJ2-3; TRBD1 matches at 9 bases. This CDR3 comprises 15 residues. The V gene's germline CDR1 is ENHRY and CDR2 SYGVKD. With 6 bases clipped from V and 3 bases from J, the junction kept 7 bases outside the gene matches. The CDR3 DNA sequence: TGTGCCATCAGCCTGGGACAGGGCCCGACAGATACGCAGTATTTT. It yields the protein CAISLGQGPTDTQYF.

This clone is a singleton in its sample. The chain joins TRBV15 to TRBJ2-1, with unresolved D. The germline V and J ends were trimmed by 0 bases and 0 bases, with 9 bases remaining between them. The CDR3 spans 16 residues. CDR1 LNHNV and CDR2 YYDKDF come from the germline V gene (reference sequence). The CDR3 DNA reads TGTGCCACCAGCAGAGATCTCATGAGCTCCTACAATGAGCAGTTCTTC. It encodes CATSRDLMSSYNEQFF.

The chain is built from TRBV7-2 and TRBJ1-1; the D gene is possibly TRBD1 (6 bases). CDR3 length: 15 amino acids. Germline values: CDR1 SGHTA, CDR2 FQGNSA. Trimming shortened V by 1 base and J by 1 base, and 10 bases separated the two germline ends. The CDR3 DNA reads as TGTGCCAGCAGCTTAGTCGGACAGTGGAACACTGAAGCTTTCTTT. Its protein product is CASSLVGQWNTEAFF.

Concerning this clone itself: An end of the junction does not agree with germline; a read error may underlie this. The gene calls are TRBV29-1 and TRBJ2-5; D may match TRBD1 or TRBD2 (5 bases each). The germline V gene encodes CDR1 SQVTM and CDR2 ANQGSEA. The CDR3 covers 12 residues. This chain's CDR3 is CSVDLTPGRRHF. CDR3 in DNA: TGCAGCGTCGATCTAACACCGGGACGGCGTCACTTC.

The rearrangement joins TRBV7-8 to TRBJ2-7; D is uncertain. CDR1 and CDR2 (germline): SGHVS, FQNEAQ. The CDR3 consists of 13 residues. Deletions cut 3 bases from V and 0 bases from J, with 6 bases between. The CDR3 region is CASSFEVSYEQYF. The DNA for the CDR3 is TGTGCCAGCAGCTTTGAAGTCTCCTACGAGCAGTACTTC.

This clone was seen just once. The chain has TRBV30 and TRBJ1-4, with D unresolved. The CDR3 is 14 residues long. The ends were cut back, 3 bases at V and 2 bases at J, with 10 bases in the middle. Per germline, CDR1 GTSNPN and CDR2 SVGIG (reference sequence). CDR3 bases: TGTGCCTGGAGCCCCCGGGAGACTAATGAAAAACTGTTTTTT. Translation: CAWSPRETNEKLFF.

The chain uses TRBV29-1 and TRBJ2-7, with D maybe TRBD2 (5 bases). This CDR3 spans 15 amino acids. Germline CDR1 is SQVTM and CDR2 is ANQGSEA. V dropped 2 bases and J dropped 1 base, with 15 bases sitting between them. This chain's CDR3 is CSVESPPRRSYEQYF. In nucleotides, the CDR3 is TGCAGCGTTGAATCACCTCCCCGGAGGTCCTACGAGCAGTACTTC.

This clone came up a few times. The rearrangement joins TRBV14 to TRBJ2-1, with 10 bases aligning to TRBD2. V was clipped by 6 bases and J by 0 bases; unmatched bases: 2. Germline V gene lookup returns CDR1 SGHDN and CDR2 FVKESK. CDR3 length: 15 amino acids. CDR3 in amino acids: CASRLAGSSYNEQFF. The CDR3 region has the DNA TGTGCCAGCAGACTAGCGGGAAGCTCCTACAATGAGCAGTTCTTC. The full variable domain, in which reference TRBV14 and TRBJ2-1 provide the parts outside the CDR3, is EAGVTQFPSHSVIEKGQTVTLRCDPISGHDNLYWYRRVMGKEIKFLLHFVKESKQDESGMPNNRFLAERTGGTYSTLKVQPAELEDSGVYFCASRLAGSSYNEQFFGPGTRLTVL.

A remark on this clone: Other DNA sequences within the sample encode an identical CDR3. V gene TRBV7-9 combines with J gene TRBJ2-5; the D is unclear. The CDR3 runs to 11 residues. Trimming stripped 5 bases from V and 5 bases from J, with 6 bases between. The germline V gene has CDR1 SEHNR and CDR2 FQNEAQ (reference sequence). For the CDR3, the DNA is TGTGCCAGCAGCCCACGTGAGACCCAGTACTTC. This translates into CASSPRETQYF.

This chain uses TRBV6-6 with TRBJ2-5; D remains unclear. Trimming shortened V by 2 bases and J by 1 base, and 8 bases separated the two germline ends. The CDR3 is 14 residues long. Germline V gene data show CDR1 as MNHNY and CDR2 as SVGAGI (reference sequence). CDR3 loop: CASSYTQGQETQYF. The DNA of the CDR3 is TGTGCCAGCAGTTACACACAAGGCCAAGAGACCCAGTACTTC.

The V gene is TRBV5-6, the J gene TRBJ1-2, with 7 nucleotides matching TRBD1. The V gene's germline CDR1 is SGHDT and CDR2 YYEEEE. The CDR3 totals 13 residues. After removal of 4 bases from V and 8 bases from J, the junction contained 8 bases not matched to a gene. CDR3 protein: CASSRGGAEGYTF. CDR3 sequence (DNA): TGTGCCAGCAGCAGAGGGGGCGCAGAGGGCTACACCTTC. Looking up the rest from reference TRBV5-6 and TRBJ1-2 gives the full variable domain: DAGVTQSPTHLIKTRGQQVTLRCSPKSGHDTVSWYQQALGQGPQFIFQYYEEEERQRGNFPDRFSGHQFPNYSSELNVNALLLGDSALYLCASSRGGAEGYTFGSGTRLTVV.

V and J are TRBV30 and TRBJ2-3; the D gene is possibly TRBD2 (6 bases). This CDR3 is 15 amino acids long. Between the trimmed V and J ends, which lost 2 bases and 2 bases, there was a span of 14 bases. Germline CDR1 is GTSNPN and CDR2 is SVGIG (reference sequence). CDR3 in amino acids: CAWSPGEEYTDTQYF. The CDR3, as DNA: TGTGCCTGGAGTCCGGGGGAGGAGTACACAGATACGCAGTATTTT.

The chain has TRBV4-3 and TRBJ2-5; D may be TRBD2 (7 bases). The CDR3 covers 15 residues. The germline V gene has CDR1 LGHNA and CDR2 YSLEER. Between the trimmed V and J ends, which lost 4 bases and 2 bases, there was a span of 14 bases. The CDR3 nucleotides read TGCGCCAGCAGCCCGGCGGGGGCGGGGCAAGAGACCCAGTACTTC. Translated: CASSPAGAGQETQYF.

The CDR3 protein is CASSQDWAGDTDTQYF. CDR3 DNA sequence: TGCGCCAGCAGCCAAGATTGGGCGGGGGACACAGATACGCAGTATTTT. The chain recombines TRBV4-3 with TRBJ2-3; 7 bases map to TRBD2. Germline CDR1 and CDR2: LGHNA and YSLEER. The CDR3 spans 16 residues. V was clipped by 0 bases and J by 2 bases; unmatched bases: 5.